The source of this TCR beta chain is a study of regulatory T cells in long-lasting Graves disease (dated by TCRdb to about 2021). At the level of the whole study: Persistent Graves' disease was defined as antithyroid drug treatment for over 5 years with persistently positive TSH receptor autoantibodies. Patients with persistent Graves' disease were compared with patients with newly diagnosed Graves' disease using TCR sequencing and RNA sequencing of peripheral blood. The study took place in China and was registered as a clinical trial. A total of roughly 35 samples underwent TCR sequencing: some 13 from persistent and 20 from newly diagnosed Graves' disease patients. In the clinical cohort, patients with persistent Graves' disease had used antithyroid drugs for an average of roughly ten years.

There are 16 amino acids in the CDR3, from cysteine to phenylalanine inclusive. Of all the DNA, just the CDR3 is kept, 48 bases in frame from base 1. The germline V gene supplies CDR1 SGHTA and CDR2 FQGNSA. Trimming accounts for 7 bases at V and 2 bases at J, while the number of junction bases matched to no gene is 12. The library came from multiplex PCR. Sequencing relied on an Illumina HiSeq 4000. CDR3 regions were amplified by Arm-PCR with iRepertoire HTBI primers to construct TCR beta libraries. Before sequencing, the PCR products underwent gel purification. In the source study's methods: Gene usage analysis of CDR3 amino acid clonotypes relied on the roughly 58 TRBV and 14 TRBJ segments identified across samples. Filtered high-quality paired reads were merged into contigs using COPE and FqMerger. BLAST was used to align contigs to IMGT TRBV, TRBD and TRBJ reference genes, with CDR3 defined following IMGT. Any clonotype with a frequency above 0.1% was counted as a highly expanded clone. Repertoire diversity was measured by Shannon entropy, and V-J evenness by the Gini coefficient. Clonotypes shared by more than one individual were considered public. The raw public reads went through TCRdb reprocessing: fastp at Q25, MiXCR clone calling, in-frame beta chains kept. Records with the same CDR3 protein are collapsed into one entry carrying the most frequent genes and DNA. TCRdb's processing, not the authors', yielded these V and J calls. Counted in this sample were some 440,000 distinct CDR3 sequences; more than 20% of them appeared once. Jointly, the top ten make up approximately 8% of the sample.

This specimen's time point label, per the study, means: persistent/refractory GD, antithyroid drugs over 5 years with positive TRAb. RNA was extracted from PBMCs in TRIzol for both TCR sequencing and RNA sequencing. The diagnosis of Graves' disease was made according to American Thyroid Association guidelines. The patients came from an endocrinology department in Xi'an, China. From each patient, approximately 10 milliliters of peripheral blood was collected into an EDTA anticoagulant tube. PBMCs were isolated by Ficoll Paque Plus density gradient separation without further T cell sorting. An Agilent 2100 Bioanalyzer and agarose gel were used to check RNA quality, while a NanoDrop 2000 measured RNA concentration. Remarks on this clonotype: Its binding antigen is unknown. No per-base quality is available; no much larger clone lies one base away.

Summary of the overall study and its limitations: Peripheral blood alone was examined, since thyroid tissue, which constituted the primary lesion, could not be accessed. Lower TCR Shannon entropy and fewer highly expanded clones were observed in persistent Graves' disease patients than in newly diagnosed patients, which suggested clonal expansion. TRBV28, TRBJ1-2 and TRBJ2-5 were preferentially used in persistent disease, while TRBV20-1 and TRBJ2-1 were favored in newly diagnosed disease. The small sample size was acknowledged by the authors as a limitation that may reduce accuracy. Sequencing and analysis were restricted to the TCR beta chain. Patients with persistent disease shared more public clonotypes (around 2,500) than newly diagnosed patients did (966).

Source: peripheral blood mononuclear cells (PBMCs), taken when the disease was refractory, from a patient treated with antithyroid drugs. The sequence came from a female donor with Graves disease. In this chain, TRBV7-2 is recombined with TRBJ2-5; a stretch of 8 junction bases matches TRBD2. This receptor has the CDR3 CASNLATSATQETQYF. In nucleotides, the sequence is TGTGCCAGCAATTTGGCGACTAGCGCAACACAAGAGACCCAGTACTTC.